One sample yielded the 16 T cell receptor beta chains listed below, sequenced in a study of blood T cell repertoires in COVID-19. Sequencing used immunoSEQ multiplex PCR; TCRdb keeps in-frame clones, though not all of them. Seen here are 370,000 or so clones, 70% to 90% observed once, and the top ten hold 1% to 1.5%. What was sequenced was PBMCs or T cells enriched from blood (not recorded which). Receptor source: a man under 40 who had recovered from COVID-19.

The chain has TRBV25-1 and TRBJ1-5, with D possibly TRBD1 on 5 matching bases. This CDR3 comprises 12 residues. V lost 8 bases and J lost 8, with 13 bases in between. CDR1 and CDR2 from the germline V gene are MGHDK and SYGVNS. CDR3: CASRLGGEPQHF. The CDR3 DNA reads TGTGCCAGCCGACTGGGGGGAGAGCCCCAGCATTTT.

The chain joins TRBV9 to TRBJ1-4; D ambiguous. V was clipped by 0 bases and J by 8 bases, with 11 bases between them. The germline CDR1 and CDR2 sequences are SGDLS and YYNGEE. The CDR3 is 14 residues long. This CDR3 is CASSVAASGEKLFF. CDR3 in DNA: TGTGCCAGCAGCGTAGCCGCTTCGGGGGAAAAACTGTTTTTT.

As concerns this clone: The same CDR3 also results from other DNA sequences found in this sample. The chain has TRBV29-1 and TRBJ1-2, with 9 bases fitting TRBD1. V was clipped by 5 bases and J by 0 bases; unmatched bases: 1. The CDR3 runs to 13 residues. Germline CDR1 and CDR2: SQVTM and ANQGSEA. The CDR3 loop reads CSVRTGANYGYTF. CDR3 DNA sequence: TGCAGCGTTCGGACAGGGGCTAACTATGGCTACACCTTC.

V is TRBV9 and J is TRBJ1-1; D gene ambiguous. The CDR3 contains 15 residues. Trimming shortened V by 0 bases and J by 1 base, and 10 bases separated the two germline ends. Germline V gene data show CDR1 as SGDLS and CDR2 as YYNGEE. The DNA of the CDR3 is TGTGCCAGCAGCGTAGGACACTCCTCGAACACTGAAGCTTTCTTT. Translated, it gives CASSVGHSSNTEAFF.

The chain employs TRBV27 and TRBJ2-5, with D possibly TRBD2 on 5 matching bases. The CDR3 covers 14 residues. The germline V gene encodes CDR1 MNHEY and CDR2 SMNVEV (reference sequence). V was clipped by 3 bases and J by 4 bases, with 12 bases between them. The DNA for the CDR3 is TGTGCCAGCAGTTTCGCAGGTCGGGGAGAGACCCAGTACTTC. It encodes CASSFAGRGETQYF.

The gene calls are TRBV7-2 and TRBJ1-1, with D maybe TRBD1 (5 bases). CDR3 length equals 14 residues. From germline, CDR1 is SGHTA and CDR2 FQGNSA. Deletions cut 3 bases from V and 7 bases from J, with 15 bases between. CDR3 coding DNA: TGTGCCAGCAGCTTGGGGCAGTCCTACGGTGAAGCTTTCTTT. Its protein product is CASSLGQSYGEAFF.

This chain joins TRBV7-8 and TRBJ1-2; the match to TRBD1 covers 8 bases. CDR3 length: 15 amino acids. Germline V gene lookup returns CDR1 SGHVS and CDR2 FQNEAQ. With V trimmed by 5 bases and J by 7 bases, 12 bases remained unmatched. The CDR3 loop reads CASSPRTTGAIGYTF. The CDR3 nucleotides read TGTGCCAGCAGCCCGAGGACGACAGGGGCTATTGGCTACACCTTC.

The chain has TRBV7-9 and TRBJ1-2, with D unclear. CDR3 length equals 13 residues. Between the trimmed V and J ends, which lost 6 bases and 5 bases, there was a span of 13 bases. CDR1 SEHNR and CDR2 FQNEAQ come from the germline V gene (reference sequence). The CDR3 DNA sequence: TGTGCCAGCAGATCCGACAAGCATTATGGCTACACCTTC. It yields the protein CASRSDKHYGYTF. Supplemented by reference TRBV7-9 and TRBJ1-2, the full variable domain reads DTGVSQNPRHKITKRGQNVTFRCDPISEHNRLYWYRQTLGQGPEFLTYFQNEAQLEKSRLLSDRFSAERPKGSFSTLEIQRTEQGDSAMYLCASRSDKHYGYTFGSGTRLTVV.

V is TRBV2 and J is TRBJ1-5; D is unclear. Looked up from germline, CDR1 is SNHLY and CDR2 is FYNNEI. V was cut by 6 bases and J by 0 bases, with 12 bases left in between. CDR3 length: 15 amino acids. CDR3 amino acids: CASSSPVNSNQPQHF. The CDR3 DNA is TGTGCCAGCAGCTCCCCCGTAAATAGCAATCAGCCCCAGCATTTT.

This clone was observed once. V and J are TRBV5-1 and TRBJ2-4; 7 bases map to TRBD1. The CDR3 runs to 14 residues. Germline CDR1 reads SGHRS; CDR2 reads YFSETQ. V shed 7 bases, J shed 1 base, and the junction held 5 bases outside the gene matches. CDR3 DNA: TGCGCCAGCGCACAAGGGGGCGCCAAAAACATTCAGTACTTC. Translating it yields CASAQGGAKNIQYF.

The genes are TRBV21-1 and TRBJ1-2. TRBV21-1 is flagged as a pseudogene. The CDR3 totals 13 residues. The CDR3 DNA is TGTGCCAGCAAGAGTAGCAGCACGAGTGGCTACACCTTC. Translated: CASKSSSTSGYTF.

The chain is built from TRBV27 and TRBJ2-4; D unclear. Germline CDR1 is MNHEY and CDR2 is SMNVEV (reference sequence). The germline V and J ends were trimmed by 3 bases and 0 bases, with 12 bases remaining between them. The CDR3 runs 16 residues. CDR3 nucleotide sequence: TGTGCCAGCAGTTTCAGTCTTTCGCTAGCCAAAAACATTCAGTACTTC. Translating it yields CASSFSLSLAKNIQYF.

The chain combines TRBV6-1 with TRBJ1-1; no reliable D call. From germline, CDR1 is MNHNS and CDR2 SASEGT. V lost 2 bases and J lost 2, with 9 bases in between. The CDR3 is 14 amino acids. The CDR3 DNA is TGTGCCAGCAGTGAAAGGCTAGGTAACACTGAAGCTTTCTTT. Its translation: CASSERLGNTEAFF.

The rearrangement uses TRBV27 and TRBJ1-1; D not resolved. Germline V gene lookup returns CDR1 MNHEY and CDR2 SMNVEV (reference sequence). The CDR3 length is 13 residues. Trimming removed 6 bases from V and 3 bases from J, with 11 bases in between. The CDR3 DNA reads as TGTGCCAGCAGCCCCGATCAGTACACTGAAGCTTTCTTT. Its protein product is CASSPDQYTEAFF.

The rearrangement joins TRBV19 to TRBJ2-5; 9 nucleotides line up with TRBD2. This CDR3 has 13 residues. CDR1 and CDR2 from the germline V gene are LNHDA and SQIVND (reference sequence). The V gene end was trimmed by 10 bases and the J gene end by 5 bases; junction bases not matched to a gene: 8. The CDR3 bases are TGTGCCACCCAACACCTAGCGGGGGAGACCCAGTACTTC. Translating it yields CATQHLAGETQYF.

The genes are TRBV4-3 and TRBJ2-7, with 8 bases fitting TRBD1. The CDR3 sequence is 15 residues long. The V and J ends lost 0 bases and 6 bases, in that order; junction bases with no gene match: 7. The V gene's germline CDR1 is LGHNA and CDR2 YSLEER. CDR3 sequence reads: CASSQDQTGDFEQYF. In DNA, the CDR3 is TGCGCCAGCAGCCAAGATCAGACAGGGGATTTCGAGCAGTACTTC.